Below are 25 T cell receptor beta chains sequenced from a single sample in a study of beta chain features in type 1 diabetes. Study findings and constraints: Moderately but significantly shorter TCRB CDR3s were found in Type 1 diabetes patients in all four CD4+ subsets.

No cognate antigen is known for these TCRs. Expressed TCRB transcripts were sequenced after all isolated RNA was converted to cDNA. Assay: immunoSEQ multiplex PCR; the TCRdb copy retains only in-frame clones and omits some. Seen here are under 250,000 clones, roughly 13% observed once, and the top ten hold approximately 0.02%. Sample: naive CD4+ T cells from blood. These receptors all come from a man aged 25-45 years with type 1 diabetes.

This clone was picked up a small number of times. CDR3 DNA sequence: TGTGCCATCAGTGAGTCGGGTGGACAAAACCTTAACTATGGCTACACCTTC. This codes for CAISESGGQNLNYGYTF. The V gene is TRBV10-3, the J gene TRBJ1-2; tentatively, D is TRBD1 (5 bases). Per the germline V gene, CDR1 is ENHRY and CDR2 is SYGVKD. Trimming took off 0 bases at V and 1 base at J, with 15 bases between the two ends. The CDR3 spans 17 residues.

This clone came up a few times. This chain links TRBV7-8 with TRBJ2-7, with 7 bases aligning to TRBD1. The CDR3 extends over 14 amino acids. From germline, CDR1 is SGHVS and CDR2 FQNEAQ. V lost 4 bases to trimming and J lost 6 bases; unmatched junction nucleotides: 9. The CDR3 reads CASSWRRGYGEQYF. The CDR3 region has the DNA TGTGCCAGCAGCTGGCGCAGGGGGTACGGCGAGCAGTACTTC. Full variable domain (remainder filled in from reference TRBV7-8 and TRBJ2-7): GAGVSQSPRYKVAKRGQDVALRCDPISGHVSLFWYQQALGQGPEFLTYFQNEAQLDKSGLPSDRFFAERPEGSVSTLKIQRTQQEDSAVYLCASSWRRGYGEQYFGPGTRLTVT.

The chain is built from TRBV5-1 and TRBJ2-1, with D possibly matching TRBD2 (7 bases). The CDR3 is 14 residues long. Germline V lookup: CDR1 SGHRS, CDR2 YFSETQ. V was cut by 3 bases and J by 8 bases, with 15 bases left in between. CDR3 sequence (DNA): TGCGCCAGCAGCTCGGGATCGGGGGGCGATGAGCAGTTCTTC. Its protein product is CASSSGSGGDEQFF.

The chain couples TRBV7-2 to TRBJ1-1; D uncertain. V was pared by 5 bases and J by 1 base, with 11 bases between. CDR3 size: 14 residues. Germline values: CDR1 SGHTA, CDR2 FQGNSA. CDR3 in amino acids: CASSPSIRNTEAFF. As DNA, the CDR3 is TGTGCCAGCAGCCCTAGTATCCGGAACACTGAAGCTTTCTTT.

The rearrangement uses TRBV6-5 and TRBJ1-4, with D possibly matching TRBD1 (6 bases). This CDR3 is built from 13 residues. In germline, CDR1 is MNHEY, CDR2 SVGAGI. V was cut by 6 bases and J by 7 bases, with 12 bases left in between. In nucleotides, the CDR3 is TGTGCCAGCAGAAAGACAGGAACTGAAAAACTGTTTTTT. The encoded protein is CASRKTGTEKLFF.

V gene TRBV6-1 combines with J gene TRBJ2-3, with no clear D. V was cut by 5 bases and J by 3 bases, with 9 bases left in between. CDR1 is MNHNS, CDR2 SASEGT, per germline. This CDR3 comprises 13 residues. The CDR3 DNA reads TGTGCCAGCAGTCGAGACGGGACAGATACGCAGTATTTT. Translation gives CASSRDGTDTQYF.

Only a few counts were recorded for this clone. The chain couples TRBV11-3 to TRBJ2-7, with D perhaps matching TRBD2 (5 bases). There are 11 residues in the CDR3. Germline V lookup: CDR1 SGHNT, CDR2 YENEEA. The CDR3 here is CERGAGYEQYF. The CDR3 DNA follows: TGTGAACGGGGAGCAGGCTACGAGCAGTACTTC.

V and J are TRBV11-2 and TRBJ2-4, with 9 nucleotides matching TRBD1. Germline V gives CDR1 SGHAT, CDR2 FQNNGV. V lost 4 bases, J lost 3 bases, and 4 bases stayed unmatched. There are 15 residues in the CDR3. The CDR3 DNA is TGTGCCAGCAGCTCCCGGACAGGGGTCAAAAACATTCAGTACTTC. It specifies CASSSRTGVKNIQYF.

The genes are TRBV4-2 and TRBJ2-7, with 9 nucleotides matching TRBD2. The CDR3 runs 15 residues. Germline CDR1 and CDR2: LGHNA and YNFKEQ. The J segment lost 5 bases and the V segment lost 4 bases, leaving 9 bases of the junction unmatched. The CDR3 loop is CASSPPGGGANEQYF. The CDR3 DNA sequence: TGTGCCAGCAGCCCCCCGGGCGGGGGGGCCAACGAGCAGTACTTC.

The gene calls are TRBV13 and TRBJ1-1; TRBD1 matches 8 bases. The CDR3 spans 13 residues. V shed 3 bases, J shed 10 bases, and the junction held 7 bases outside the gene matches. Looked up from germline, CDR1 is PRHDT and CDR2 is FYEKMQ (reference sequence). The chain's CDR3 is CASSFRPGTGAFF. The DNA for the CDR3 is TGTGCCAGCAGCTTTAGGCCTGGGACAGGAGCTTTCTTT.

The table lists this clone with a count of one. The DNA for the CDR3 is TGTGCCAGCAGCGTAGGAGCGACTCCCTACAATGAGCAGTTCTTC. Encoded protein: CASSVGATPYNEQFF. The V gene is TRBV9, the J gene TRBJ2-1; the D is unclear. The CDR3 is made up of 15 amino acids. CDR1 and CDR2 from the germline V gene are SGDLS and YYNGEE. Trimming left V 0 bases short and J 2 bases short, with 9 bases between.

In this sample, this clone turned up a few times. CDR3 DNA sequence: TGTGCCAGTAGTCAGGAACGAATGGTGGGGCAGTTCTTC. Translated, it gives CASSQERMVGQFF. This chain connects TRBV19 to TRBJ2-1; D remains ambiguous. V shed 5 bases and J shed 12 bases, with 17 bases lying between them. CDR3 length: 13 residues. Germline assignment: CDR1 LNHDA and CDR2 SQIVND (reference sequence).

This clone was counted only a few times. The chain links TRBV5-6 to TRBJ2-1, with 8 bases fitting TRBD1. The germline V gene has CDR1 SGHDT and CDR2 YYEEEE. This CDR3 is built from 19 residues. V lost 4 bases, J lost 0 bases, and 15 bases stayed unmatched. CDR3 bases: TGTGCCAGCAGCCCCACGACAGGGGTCGCCCCGAGCTCCTACAATGAGCAGTTCTTC. Translating gives CASSPTTGVAPSSYNEQFF.

This clone was observed a few times. The chain employs TRBV30 and TRBJ1-1, with 7 bases fitting TRBD1. Germline CDR1 and CDR2: GTSNPN and SVGIG (reference sequence). V gave up 7 bases and J gave up 6 bases; unmatched junction bases: 11. The CDR3 is 13 amino acids. CDR3 nucleotides: TGTGCCTCCACCTCAGGGGGTAATGCTGAAGCTTTCTTT. The encoded protein is CASTSGGNAEAFF.

The chain has TRBV29-1 and TRBJ2-7; D might be TRBD1 (6 bases). This CDR3 spans 15 amino acids. V was pared by 4 bases and J by 1 base, with 17 bases between. Germline V lookup: CDR1 SQVTM, CDR2 ANQGSEA. The CDR3 protein is CSVVFSIGGSYEQYF. CDR3 in DNA: TGCAGCGTTGTCTTCTCGATAGGGGGATCCTACGAGCAGTACTTC.

The rearrangement joins TRBV6-6 to TRBJ2-7; D not certain. CDR1 and CDR2 (germline): MNHNY, SVGAGI (reference sequence). The V end was cut by 4 bases, the J end by 12 bases, with 16 bases between. The CDR3 covers 12 residues. CDR3 bases: TGTGCCAGCAGTTCCGTCGGCGGTCTTTGGTACTTC. Translation gives CASSSVGGLWYF.

In its sample, this clone was seen a few times. J is TRBJ1-5 and V is TRBV7-9, with D unresolved. This CDR3 is 13 amino acids long. The germline V gene has CDR1 SEHNR and CDR2 FQNEAQ (reference sequence). V was clipped by 3 bases and J by 9 bases, with 12 bases between them. The chain's CDR3 is CASSLAEVGPQHF. CDR3 coding DNA: TGTGCCAGCAGCTTGGCCGAGGTCGGGCCCCAGCATTTT.

This clone was counted only a few times. V usage is TRBV11-2 and J usage is TRBJ2-5, with D maybe TRBD1 (6 bases). CDR1 is SGHAT, CDR2 FQNNGV, per germline. Deletions cut 5 bases from V and 3 bases from J, with 13 bases between. The CDR3 loop spans 14 amino acids. In DNA, the CDR3 is TGTGCCAGCAGCCCTTTCTACAGGGAAGAGACCCAGTACTTC. Its translation: CASSPFYREETQYF.

This clone was recorded a few times. The chain recombines TRBV29-1 with TRBJ2-3, with TRBD1 matching over 8 bases. V shed 7 bases and J 4 bases; nucleotides not matched to a gene: 4. Per germline, CDR1 SQVTM and CDR2 ANQGSEA. The CDR3 consists of 12 residues. Written as DNA, the CDR3 is TGCAGCGCCAGGACAGGGCCAGATACGCAGTATTTT. This sequence encodes CSARTGPDTQYF.

This chain connects TRBV2 to TRBJ2-1, with D possibly being TRBD2 (6 bases). Germline loops: CDR1 SNHLY, CDR2 FYNNEI. Trimming left V 4 bases short and J 4 bases short, with 8 bases between. The CDR3 spans 13 residues. This CDR3 is CASSGGLYNEQFF. CDR3 nucleotide sequence: TGTGCCAGCAGTGGTGGACTATACAATGAGCAGTTCTTC.

The CDR3: CSEGTALIDEQFF. CDR3 in DNA: TGCAGCGAAGGGACAGCTCTTATCGATGAGCAGTTCTTC. V gene TRBV29-1 combines with J gene TRBJ2-1, with TRBD1 matching over 7 bases. In germline, CDR1 is SQVTM, CDR2 ANQGSEA. There are 13 residues in the CDR3. With V trimmed by 7 bases and J by 8 bases, 11 bases remained unmatched.

This clone was observed a few times. This sequence joins TRBV30 and TRBJ2-5; TRBD1 aligns across 12 bases. The germline CDR1 and CDR2 sequences are GTSNPN and SVGIG (reference sequence). The junction had 13 bases not matched to a gene; V was cut back by 6 bases and J by 5 bases. The CDR3 totals 16 residues. This CDR3 is CACSGTGGGGWETQYF. CDR3 nucleotides: TGTGCCTGTTCCGGGACAGGGGGCGGGGGATGGGAGACCCAGTACTTC.

V is TRBV9 and J is TRBJ2-1; TRBD2 agrees at 12 bases. CDR1 SGDLS and CDR2 YYNGEE come from the germline V gene. Unmatched junction bases numbered 8, after V lost 3 bases and J lost 7 bases. The CDR3 sequence is 16 residues long. The CDR3 protein is CASSGTSGAARNEQFF. The CDR3 DNA reads as TGTGCCAGCAGCGGGACTAGCGGGGCGGCTCGGAATGAGCAGTTCTTC. The whole variable domain, filled in from reference TRBV9 and TRBJ2-1, reads DSGVTQTPKHLITATGQRVTLRCSPRSGDLSVYWYQQSLDQGLQFLIQYYNGEERAKGNILERFSAQQFPDLHSELNLSSLELGDSALYFCASSGTSGAARNEQFFGPGTRLTVL.

The rearrangement joins TRBV28 to TRBJ1-2, with 7 nucleotides matching TRBD1. The length of the CDR3 is 15 residues. The ends lost 5 bases at V and 1 base at J; junction bases unmatched: 7. Germline-derived CDR1 and CDR2 are MDHEN and SYDVKM. CDR3 sequence (DNA): TGTGCCAGCAGTCTCAGACAGGGCATTAACTATGGCTACACCTTC. Translated, it gives CASSLRQGINYGYTF.

The V gene is TRBV5-1, the J gene TRBJ2-1; 8 positions match TRBD1. Germline values: CDR1 SGHRS, CDR2 YFSETQ. CDR3 length equals 15 residues. The J segment lost 0 bases and the V segment lost 3 bases, leaving 2 bases of the junction unmatched. The CDR3 nucleotides read TGCGCCAGCAGCTCGACAGGGGACTCCTACAATGAGCAGTTCTTC. Translated, it gives CASSSTGDSYNEQFF. The variable domain in full, completed from reference TRBV5-1 and TRBJ2-1, reads KAGVTQTPRYLIKTRGQQVTLSCSPISGHRSVSWYQQTPGQGLQFLFEYFSETQRNKGNFPGRFSGRQFSNSRSEMNVSTLELGDSALYLCASSSTGDSYNEQFFGPGTRLTVL.